The 25 T cell receptor beta chains below were found in one sample sequenced in a study of CXCR3-negative and CXCR3-positive naive CD8 T cells. Researchers prepared the TRB cDNA libraries using 5' RACE with UMI labels. Using the 5' RACE reads, TCRdb records one entry per CDR3 protein without DNA. Its table lists 90,000 to 95,000 distinct CDR3 sequences. Sequenced: naive CXCR3- CD8+ T cells from blood. The sample's subset: CD45RO-CCR7+CD27+CD95- naive CD8+ T cells lacking CXCR3 (TNR3-). The receptors derive from a human donor in good health. Some clones in this sample may be carry-over from other donors' samples.

V gene TRBV2 combines with J gene TRBJ2-7; the D gene TCRdb calls, TRBD1, cannot be checked with no DNA. The V gene's germline CDR1 is SNHLY and CDR2 FYNNEI. CDR3 length: 16 residues. The CDR3 sequence is CASSQKPTGGIYEQYF.

V and J are TRBV25-1 and TRBJ2-1; TCRdb's assignment of TRBD2 cannot be checked, as there is no DNA. This CDR3 comprises 17 residues. Germline V gene sequence: CDR1 MGHDK, CDR2 SYGVNS. The CDR3 protein is CASSERPSGISYNEQFF.

The gene calls are TRBV28 and TRBJ2-7; as DNA is missing, the TRBD1 call by TCRdb cannot be tested. CDR1 is MDHEN and CDR2 is SYDVKM in the germline V gene. The CDR3 is 16 amino acids. The CDR3 loop reads CASRSTGLGQFYEQYF. Looking up the rest from reference TRBV28 and TRBJ2-7 gives the full variable domain: DVKVTQSSRYLVKRTGEKVFLECVQDMDHENMFWYRQDPGLGLRLIYFSYDVKMKEKGDIPEGYSVSREKKERFSLILESASTNQTSMYLCASRSTGLGQFYEQYFGPGTRLTVT.

The gene calls are TRBV27 and TRBJ1-1. Germline V gene data show CDR1 as MNHEY and CDR2 as SMNVEV (reference sequence). The CDR3 consists of 11 residues. The CDR3 is CASISYTEAFF.

CDR3 sequence reads: CSARWDRKYNEQFF. V usage is TRBV20-1 and J usage is TRBJ2-1; the D call of TRBD1 rests on TCRdb alone, since no DNA is present to check it. This CDR3 has 14 residues. Germline V gives CDR1 DFQATT, CDR2 SNEGSKA (reference sequence).

The CDR3 sequence: CASSSREGAYGYTF. The chain combines TRBV7-2 with TRBJ1-2; TCRdb reports TRBD1, a call that lacks DNA to check it against. CDR3 length: 14 residues. Germline V lookup: CDR1 SGHTA, CDR2 FQGNSA.

The chain recombines TRBV2 with TRBJ1-1. CDR3 length equals 15 residues. From germline, CDR1 is SNHLY and CDR2 FYNNEI. This CDR3 reads CASSEFGSQGGEAFF.

This chain connects TRBV7-9 to TRBJ2-1; no DNA is available, so the TRBD2 call from TCRdb remains unchecked. This CDR3 has 17 residues. Germline V gene sequence: CDR1 SEHNR, CDR2 FQNEAQ (reference sequence). The CDR3 is CASSPQMSGGAYNEQFF.

The J gene is TRBJ2-1, the V gene TRBV9; without DNA, the TCRdb call of TRBD1 cannot be checked. The CDR3 length is 14 residues. In germline, CDR1 is SGDLS, CDR2 YYNGEE. The CDR3 sequence is CASSVDTRRDEQFF.

The gene calls are TRBV5-1 and TRBJ2-5; TCRdb gives TRBD1 as the D gene, but with no DNA this cannot be confirmed. CDR3 size: 14 residues. Germline CDR1 and CDR2: SGHRS and YFSETQ. CDR3 protein: CASSYGTGVETQYF.

The V and J genes are TRBV12-3 or TRBV12-4 and TRBJ2-7; TCRdb returns TRBD2, unconfirmable since there is no DNA. CDR3 size: 15 residues. CDR3 protein: CASSQNILAGYEQYF.

The chain joins TRBV30 to TRBJ2-7; TCRdb calls TRBD2, which cannot be checked without DNA. Germline V gene lookup returns CDR1 GTSNPN and CDR2 SVGIG (reference sequence). The CDR3 is made up of 13 amino acids. The CDR3: CAWRNGGGFEQYF.

The chain uses TRBV6-5 and TRBJ2-7; TCRdb calls TRBD2, which cannot be checked without DNA. The length of the CDR3 is 14 residues. The germline CDR1 and CDR2 sequences are MNHEY and SVGAGI. The CDR3 region is CASSPFAGGYEQYF.

This chain's CDR3 is CASSRVEGYYNEQFF. The rearrangement uses TRBV7-9 and TRBJ2-1; TCRdb lists TRBD1, though no DNA is available to test this call. The CDR3 is 15 amino acids. CDR1 and CDR2 (germline): SEHNR, FQNEAQ (reference sequence).

This chain joins TRBV10-3 and TRBJ2-3; TCRdb outputs TRBD1, but without DNA this stays unchecked. Germline V gene data show CDR1 as ENHRY and CDR2 as SYGVKD. The CDR3 loop spans 14 amino acids. CDR3 sequence reads: CATLGQGVTDTQYF.

The V gene is TRBV27, the J gene TRBJ2-1. The CDR3 is 12 amino acids. Looked up from germline, CDR1 is MNHEY and CDR2 is SMNVEV (reference sequence). The CDR3 here is CASSSDRNEQFF.

The chain links TRBV12-3 or TRBV12-4 to TRBJ2-4. The CDR3 runs to 12 residues. The CDR3 is CASSLEPGIHYF.

The gene calls are TRBV9 and TRBJ2-2. CDR3 size: 14 residues. Germline V gene sequence: CDR1 SGDLS, CDR2 YYNGEE. This CDR3 reads CASSVGGSTGELFF.

The rearrangement joins TRBV12-3 or TRBV12-4 to TRBJ2-1; TCRdb outputs TRBD2, but without DNA this stays unchecked. The CDR3 has 13 amino acids. CDR3 residues: CASSSRGGDEQFF.

The rearrangement joins TRBV5-1 to TRBJ2-4; lacking DNA, the TRBD1 call made by TCRdb goes unchecked. Germline lookup yields CDR1 SGHRS and CDR2 YFSETQ. There are 15 residues in the CDR3. The CDR3 loop is CASSGGGLAKNIQYF.

CDR3 region: CASSRVSGEQFF. This chain joins TRBV5-1 and TRBJ2-1. This CDR3 region has 12 residues. The germline V gene has CDR1 SGHRS and CDR2 YFSETQ.

The chain employs TRBV28 and TRBJ2-7. CDR3 length: 13 amino acids. The germline V gene encodes CDR1 MDHEN and CDR2 SYDVKM. CDR3 region: CASSLFSGNEQYF.

The chain couples TRBV19 to TRBJ2-7. The germline V gene has CDR1 LNHDA and CDR2 SQIVND (reference sequence). The length of the CDR3 is 14 residues. This CDR3 reads CASSIAQRSYEQYF.

This chain's CDR3 is CASSLGTPETQYF. The chain links TRBV12-3 or TRBV12-4 to TRBJ2-5. The CDR3 is made up of 13 amino acids.

The chain links TRBV27 to TRBJ2-3; TCRdb designates TRBD1, a call that cannot be tested without DNA. The CDR3 extends over 11 amino acids. Germline V gives CDR1 MNHEY, CDR2 SMNVEV (reference sequence). The CDR3 is CASEIGGTQYF.